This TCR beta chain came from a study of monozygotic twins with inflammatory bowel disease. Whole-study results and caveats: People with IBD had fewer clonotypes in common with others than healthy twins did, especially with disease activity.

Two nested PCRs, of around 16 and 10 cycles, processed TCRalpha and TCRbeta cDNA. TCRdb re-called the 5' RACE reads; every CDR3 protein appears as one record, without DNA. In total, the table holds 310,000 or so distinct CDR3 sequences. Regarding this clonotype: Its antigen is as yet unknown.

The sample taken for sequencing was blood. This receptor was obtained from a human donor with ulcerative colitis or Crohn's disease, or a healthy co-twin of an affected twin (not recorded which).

The CDR3: CASSRTVYNEQFF. The chain has TRBV6-5 and TRBJ2-1. The germline gives CDR1 MNHEY, CDR2 SVGAGI. The CDR3 runs to 13 residues.